Listed here are 30 T cell receptor beta chains from one sample, sequenced in a study of blood T cell repertoires in COVID-19. The table came from immunoSEQ multiplex PCR; TCRdb's copy has only in-frame clones and leaves some out. The sample has 200,000 or so clones; 70% to 90% are singletons. Sequencing was performed on PBMCs or T cells enriched from blood (not recorded which). The receptors stem from a woman in her 40s with acute COVID-19.

The chain joins TRBV29-1 to TRBJ2-7; 8 bases align to TRBD1. Germline V gene sequence: CDR1 SQVTM, CDR2 ANQGSEA. Unmatched junction bases numbered 13, after V lost 6 bases and J lost 6 bases. This CDR3 spans 14 amino acids. The CDR3, as DNA: TGCAGCGTCAAACACAACACCAGGGGGCGCGAGCAGTACTTC. Its translation: CSVKHNTRGREQYF.

The chain joins TRBV12-5 to TRBJ2-7; 9 positions agree with TRBD2. Germline CDR1 and CDR2: LGHNT and FRNRAP. This CDR3 region has 13 residues. V trimming: 8 bases; J trimming: 6 bases; junction bases outside the gene matches: 8. In DNA, the CDR3 is TGTGCTAGTAATGCGGGAGGGCTAAGCGAGCAGTACTTC. It codes for CASNAGGLSEQYF.

This chain links TRBV11-2 with TRBJ2-1, with TRBD2 matching over 7 bases. The CDR3 sequence is 18 residues long. Germline CDR1 reads SGHAT; CDR2 reads FQNNGV. The ends lost 1 base at V and 1 base at J; junction bases unmatched: 10. CDR3 region: CASSLGVGGSGSYNEQFF. The CDR3 DNA is TGTGCCAGCAGCTTAGGGGTCGGGGGGAGCGGATCCTACAATGAGCAGTTCTTC.

V usage is TRBV3-1 (or the pseudogene TRBV3-2) and J usage is TRBJ2-7; 9 bases line up with TRBD1. With 0 bases clipped from V and 2 bases from J, the junction kept 5 bases outside the gene matches. Germline CDR1 and CDR2: LGHDT and YNNKEL (reference sequence). The CDR3 consists of 16 residues. CDR3 in amino acids: CASSQDIGQGPYEQYF. In nucleotides, the CDR3 is TGTGCCAGCAGCCAAGATATAGGACAGGGGCCCTACGAGCAGTACTTC.

The chain carries TRBV28 and TRBJ2-5; perhaps TRBD1 as D (6 bases). V lost 7 bases and J lost 1, with 13 bases in between. The CDR3 covers 14 residues. Germline CDR1 reads MDHEN; CDR2 reads SYDVKM. DNA for the CDR3: TGTGCCAGCACTCGAGGGGACATCCAAGAGACCCAGTACTTC. Amino acid sequence: CASTRGDIQETQYF.

This clone was picked up one time. The CDR3 DNA sequence: TGTGCCAGCAGCTATACAGGGGGCTTCGGTCAGCCCCAGCATTTT. It codes for CASSYTGGFGQPQHF. The chain employs TRBV5-6 and TRBJ1-5, with 9 bases aligning to TRBD1. J was trimmed by 6 bases and V by 3 bases; bases with no gene match: 7. The germline V gene has CDR1 SGHDT and CDR2 YYEEEE. The length of the CDR3 is 15 residues.

This CDR3 reads CASSVGVNTEAFF. CDR3 DNA: TGTGCCAGCAGTGTAGGGGTGAACACTGAAGCTTTCTTT. The chain uses TRBV2 and TRBJ1-1, with TRBD1 as a possible D gene (5 bases). Deletions cut 4 bases from V and 0 bases from J, with 6 bases between. This CDR3 comprises 13 residues. Germline V gene sequence: CDR1 SNHLY, CDR2 FYNNEI.

The gene calls are TRBV28 and TRBJ1-1; maybe TRBD1 (5 bases). Between the trimmed V and J ends, which lost 6 bases and 6 bases, there was a span of 20 bases. The germline CDR1 and CDR2 sequences are MDHEN and SYDVKM. This CDR3 is 15 amino acids long. The CDR3 spells CASRATTGEGAEAFF. Written as DNA, the CDR3 is TGTGCCAGCAGAGCGACCACGGGAGAAGGGGCTGAAGCTTTCTTT.

The rearrangement links TRBV27 to TRBJ2-7; 7 bases align to TRBD2. This CDR3 spans 15 amino acids. Germline CDR1 and CDR2: MNHEY and SMNVEV (reference sequence). Germline trimming cut 5 bases from V and 3 bases from J; bases unmatched to any gene: 10. The CDR3 DNA is TGTGCCAGCAGTCTCACCGGGACTACCTACTACGAGCAGTACTTC. This encodes CASSLTGTTYYEQYF.

This chain connects TRBV5-1 to TRBJ1-2, with 9 bases aligning to TRBD1. V dropped 4 bases and J dropped 8; count of bases not matched to a gene: 9. The germline CDR1 and CDR2 sequences are SGHRS and YFSETQ. The CDR3 has 14 residues. The chain's CDR3 is CASSTGTGLSGYTF. The DNA of the CDR3 is TGCGCCAGCAGCACAGGGACAGGGCTGAGCGGCTACACCTTC.

This chain uses TRBV4-1 with TRBJ1-2; 7 nucleotides match TRBD1. J gave up 5 bases and V 0 bases, and 6 bases lay outside the gene matches. CDR3 length: 15 residues. From germline, CDR1 is MGHRA and CDR2 YSYEKL. This CDR3 is CASSQDRNRGYGYTF. The DNA for the CDR3 is TGCGCCAGCAGCCAAGATCGGAACAGGGGATATGGCTACACCTTC.

This sequence joins TRBV11-2 and TRBJ2-1, with 11 bases that match TRBD2. The CDR3 contains 18 residues. Germline V gene data show CDR1 as SGHAT and CDR2 as FQNNGV. Trimming took 0 bases from V and 7 from J; bases not matched to a gene: 11. Written as DNA, the CDR3 is TGTGCCAGCAGCTTAGATGTTAGCGGGAGGGCCGGGAAAAATGAGCAGTTCTTC. It is translated as CASSLDVSGRAGKNEQFF. Full variable domain (outside the CDR3, taken from reference TRBV11-2 and TRBJ2-1): EAGVAQSPRYKIIEKRQSVAFWCNPISGHATLYWYQQILGQGPKLLIQFQNNGVVDDSQLPKDRFSAERLKGVDSTLKIQPAKLEDSAVYLCASSLDVSGRAGKNEQFFGPGTRLTVL.

V gene TRBV18 combines with J gene TRBJ1-2; no firm D call. The CDR3 runs to 13 residues. V lost 6 bases and J 4 bases, leaving 12 bases between the germline ends. Germline values: CDR1 KGHSH, CDR2 LQKENI. CDR3 protein: CASSTEEVYGYTF. For the CDR3, the DNA is TGTGCCAGCTCCACCGAGGAGGTCTATGGCTACACCTTC. Using reference TRBV18 and TRBJ1-2 for the parts outside the CDR3, the full variable domain is NAGVMQNPRHLVRRRGQEARLRCSPMKGHSHVYWYRQLPEEGLKFMVYLQKENIIDESGMPKERFSAEFPKEGPSILRIQQVVRGDSAAYFCASSTEEVYGYTFGSGTRLTVV.

J is TRBJ1-5 and V is TRBV5-1; D uncertain. In germline, CDR1 is SGHRS, CDR2 YFSETQ. V lost 0 bases and J 7 bases, leaving 11 bases between the germline ends. This CDR3 is built from 14 residues. The DNA of the CDR3 is TGCGCCAGCAGCTTGGACCCGGGGAGACAGCCCCAGCATTTT. Translating it yields CASSLDPGRQPQHF.

The chain recombines TRBV2 with TRBJ1-5; possible D gene TRBD1, 5 bases. Germline CDR1 and CDR2: SNHLY and FYNNEI. V gave up 6 bases and J gave up 5 bases, with 20 bases separating them. The CDR3 runs to 16 residues. In DNA, the CDR3 is TGTGCCAGCAGGGGTCGACAGTCTTTCTCTTATCAGCCCCAGCATTTT. Its protein product is CASRGRQSFSYQPQHF.

The V call is TRBV29-1, the J call TRBJ1-1; TRBD1 might be the D (5 bases). This CDR3 is 13 amino acids long. Germline V lookup: CDR1 SQVTM, CDR2 ANQGSEA. Trimming removed 4 bases from V and 1 base from J, with 10 bases in between. This CDR3 reads CSVVIQANTEAFF. The CDR3 nucleotides are TGCAGCGTTGTAATACAGGCGAACACTGAAGCTTTCTTT.

This chain joins TRBV18 and TRBJ2-3; weak D call: TRBD1 (6 bases). The CDR3 consists of 15 residues. The V gene's germline CDR1 is KGHSH and CDR2 LQKENI. V lost 2 bases, J lost 7 bases, and 16 bases lay in between. The CDR3 here is CASSPGSWGRYTQYF. For the CDR3, the DNA is TGTGCCAGCTCACCAGGGTCTTGGGGGCGATATACGCAGTATTTT.

The genes are TRBV28 and TRBJ1-2, with D perhaps matching TRBD1 (5 bases). Germline CDR1 MDHEN, CDR2 SYDVKM. Trimming took off 6 bases at V and 5 bases at J, with 22 bases between the two ends. This CDR3 spans 16 amino acids. Written as DNA, the CDR3 is TGTGCCAGCAGCCCCCCTCAGGGAAGGGGAGGATATGGCTACACCTTC. It codes for CASSPPQGRGGYGYTF.

This clone turned up a few times. The chain is built from TRBV5-1 and TRBJ2-1, with 10 bases aligning to TRBD2. Germline V gene lookup returns CDR1 SGHRS and CDR2 YFSETQ. The V and J ends lost 2 bases and 6 bases, in that order; junction bases with no gene match: 5. The CDR3 covers 15 residues. CDR3 sequence reads: CASSFGASGSNEQFF. CDR3 DNA: TGCGCCAGCAGCTTTGGGGCTAGCGGGAGCAATGAGCAGTTCTTC.

The chain links TRBV9 to TRBJ2-1, with a possible D match to TRBD1 (6 bases). The CDR3 has 16 residues. Looked up from germline, CDR1 is SGDLS and CDR2 is YYNGEE. V was clipped by 4 bases and J by 8 bases, with 22 bases between them. The CDR3 nucleotides are TGTGCCAGCAGCCCTAGGCCCCTACAGGGTCAAGATGAGCAGTTCTTC. Protein product: CASSPRPLQGQDEQFF.

The chain is built from TRBV28 and TRBJ2-3; 16 bases are a match to TRBD2. V lost 5 bases, J lost 6 bases, and 5 bases stayed unmatched. This CDR3 is built from 16 residues. Per the germline V gene, CDR1 is MDHEN and CDR2 is SYDVKM. The CDR3 reads CASSPPGLAGGDTQYF. The CDR3 DNA is TGTGCCAGCAGTCCTCCGGGACTAGCGGGAGGGGATACGCAGTATTTT.

This chain joins TRBV3-1 (or the pseudogene TRBV3-2) and TRBJ1-5; the D is unclear. Per germline, CDR1 LGHDT and CDR2 YNNKEL (reference sequence). The CDR3 contains 13 residues. Trimming pared 0 bases from V and 5 bases from J, leaving 5 bases between. The CDR3 DNA reads TGTGCCAGCAGCCAAGAGTTAGATCAGCCCCAGCATTTT. Translated, it gives CASSQELDQPQHF.

This rearrangement joins TRBV7-2 to TRBJ1-6, with D tentatively TRBD1 (5 bases). The germline gives CDR1 SGHTA, CDR2 FQGNSA. Between the trimmed V and J ends, which lost 2 bases and 4 bases, there was a span of 21 bases. The CDR3 sequence is 19 residues long. The CDR3 sequence is CASSLPNAGLKQYNSPLHF. As DNA, the CDR3 is TGTGCCAGCAGCTTACCTAATGCGGGACTTAAACAGTATAATTCACCCCTCCACTTT.

Remarks on this clone: Relative to the germline gene, one junction end is altered; a read error may explain this. The V call is TRBV14, the J call TRBJ2-1; possibly TRBD2 for D (5 bases). CDR1 is SGHDN, CDR2 FVKESK, per germline. The CDR3 sequence is 15 residues long. This CDR3 reads CASSQETDSHNEQFF. CDR3 sequence (DNA): TGTGCCAGCAGCCAAGAGACGGACTCCCACAATGAGCAGTTCTTC.

The J gene is TRBJ2-5, the V gene TRBV18; tentatively, D is TRBD1 (6 bases). CDR1 and CDR2 from the germline V gene are KGHSH and LQKENI. The CDR3 runs to 14 residues. The V end was cut by 3 bases, the J end by 3 bases, with 11 bases between. The CDR3 region is CASSPEGGKETQYF. The DNA for the CDR3 is TGTGCCAGCTCACCGGAAGGGGGTAAAGAGACCCAGTACTTC. Variable domain in full (rest from reference TRBV18 and TRBJ2-5): NAGVMQNPRHLVRRRGQEARLRCSPMKGHSHVYWYRQLPEEGLKFMVYLQKENIIDESGMPKERFSAEFPKEGPSILRIQQVVRGDSAAYFCASSPEGGKETQYFGPGTRLLVL.

This chain connects TRBV27 to TRBJ1-1, with D possibly being TRBD1 (5 bases). V lost 8 bases and J 6 bases, leaving 16 bases between the germline ends. The CDR3 has 13 amino acids. Germline loops: CDR1 MNHEY, CDR2 SMNVEV (reference sequence). The CDR3 spells CASRATPTAEAFF. Written as DNA, the CDR3 is TGTGCCAGCCGAGCTACCCCGACAGCTGAAGCTTTCTTT.

This clone has only one observation. The V and J genes are TRBV6-5 and TRBJ2-1; D gene ambiguous. Germline assignment: CDR1 MNHEY and CDR2 SVGAGI. The CDR3 runs 15 residues. Trimming shortened V by 0 bases and J by 7 bases, and 13 bases separated the two germline ends. CDR3 sequence: CASSYSISTGNEQFF. The CDR3 nucleotides are TGTGCCAGCAGTTACTCGATTTCGACCGGGAATGAGCAGTTCTTC.

On this clone: One end of the junction varies from germline; a read error may be responsible. This chain connects TRBV19 to TRBJ2-4; D possibly corresponds to TRBD1 (6 bases). CDR1 LNHDA and CDR2 SQIVND come from the germline V gene (reference sequence). The CDR3 covers 11 residues. The CDR3 sequence: CASSILNRVVF. CDR3 nucleotides: TGTGCCAGTAGTATATTAAACAGGGTGGTGTTC.

The V and J genes are TRBV6-2 or TRBV6-3 and TRBJ2-7; 7 bases fit TRBD1. This CDR3 has 13 residues. V shed 4 bases and J 2 bases; nucleotides not matched to a gene: 2. Germline assignment: CDR1 MNHEY and CDR2 SVGEGT. The CDR3 bases are TGTGCCAGCAGTTTGACAGGGACCTACGAGCAGTACTTC. This encodes CASSLTGTYEQYF.

The rearrangement uses TRBV28 and TRBJ1-1, with a tentative D call TRBD1 (6 bases). The V gene lost 5 bases and the J gene lost 1 base, with 14 bases spanning the gap. Germline CDR1 and CDR2: MDHEN and SYDVKM. The CDR3 is 15 residues long. The CDR3 here is CASSLDSPGNTEAFF. CDR3 in DNA: TGTGCCAGCAGTCTGGACAGCCCGGGGAACACTGAAGCTTTCTTT.